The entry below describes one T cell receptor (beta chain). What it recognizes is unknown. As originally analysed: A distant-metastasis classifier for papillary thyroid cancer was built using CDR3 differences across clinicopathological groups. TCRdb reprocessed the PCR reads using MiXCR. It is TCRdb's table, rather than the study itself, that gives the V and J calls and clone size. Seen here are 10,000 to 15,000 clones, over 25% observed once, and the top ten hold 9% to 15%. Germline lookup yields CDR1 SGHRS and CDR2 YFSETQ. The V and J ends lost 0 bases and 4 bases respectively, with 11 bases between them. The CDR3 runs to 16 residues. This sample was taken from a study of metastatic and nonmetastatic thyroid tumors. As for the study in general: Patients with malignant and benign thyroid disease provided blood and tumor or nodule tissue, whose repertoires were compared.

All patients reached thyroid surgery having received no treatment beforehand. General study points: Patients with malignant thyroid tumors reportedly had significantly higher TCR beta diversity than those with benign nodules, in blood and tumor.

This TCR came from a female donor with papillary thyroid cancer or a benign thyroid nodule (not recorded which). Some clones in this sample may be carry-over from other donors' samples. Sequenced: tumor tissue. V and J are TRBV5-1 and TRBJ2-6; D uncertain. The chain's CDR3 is CASSLVGTSGANVLTF. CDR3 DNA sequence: TGCGCCAGCAGCTTGGTGGGAACGTCCGGGGCCAACGTCCTGACTTTC.